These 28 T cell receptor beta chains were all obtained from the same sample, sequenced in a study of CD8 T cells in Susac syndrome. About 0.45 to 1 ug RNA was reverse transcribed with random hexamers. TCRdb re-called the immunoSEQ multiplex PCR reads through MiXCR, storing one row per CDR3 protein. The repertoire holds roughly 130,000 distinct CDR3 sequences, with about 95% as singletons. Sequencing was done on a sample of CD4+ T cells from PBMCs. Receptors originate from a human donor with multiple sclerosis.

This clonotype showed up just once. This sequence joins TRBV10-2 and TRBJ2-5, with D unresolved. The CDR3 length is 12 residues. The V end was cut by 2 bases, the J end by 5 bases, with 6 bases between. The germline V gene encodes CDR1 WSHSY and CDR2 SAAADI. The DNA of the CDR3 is TGCGCCAGCAGTGAGGCATTGGAGACCCAGTACTTC. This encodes CASSEALETQYF.

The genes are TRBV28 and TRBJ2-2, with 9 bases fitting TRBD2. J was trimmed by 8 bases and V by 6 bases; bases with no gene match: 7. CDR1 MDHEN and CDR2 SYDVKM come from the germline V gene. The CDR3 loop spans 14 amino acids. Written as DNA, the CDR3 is TGTGCCAGCAGGAGGCTAGCGGGGAGTGGGGAGCTGTTTTTT. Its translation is CASRRLAGSGELFF.

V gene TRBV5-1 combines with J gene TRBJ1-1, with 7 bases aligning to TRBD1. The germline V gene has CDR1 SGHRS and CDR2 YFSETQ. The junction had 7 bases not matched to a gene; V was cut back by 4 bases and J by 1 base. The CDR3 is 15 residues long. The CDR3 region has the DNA TGCGCCAGCAGCCCCTCCGGGACAGCGAACACTGAAGCTTTCTTT. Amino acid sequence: CASSPSGTANTEAFF.

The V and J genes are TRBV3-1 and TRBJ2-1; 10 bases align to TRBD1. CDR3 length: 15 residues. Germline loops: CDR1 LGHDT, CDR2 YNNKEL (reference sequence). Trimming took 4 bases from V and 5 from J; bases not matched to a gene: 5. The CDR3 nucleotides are TGTGCCAGCAGCCTCCGGGACAGGGGTAACAATGAGCAGTTCTTC. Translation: CASSLRDRGNNEQFF.

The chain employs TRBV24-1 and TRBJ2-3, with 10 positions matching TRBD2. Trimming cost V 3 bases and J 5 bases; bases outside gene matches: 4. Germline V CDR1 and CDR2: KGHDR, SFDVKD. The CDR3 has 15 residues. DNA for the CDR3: TGTGCCACCAGTGATAGCGGGGGGGCGGTAGATACGCAGTATTTT. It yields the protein CATSDSGGAVDTQYF.

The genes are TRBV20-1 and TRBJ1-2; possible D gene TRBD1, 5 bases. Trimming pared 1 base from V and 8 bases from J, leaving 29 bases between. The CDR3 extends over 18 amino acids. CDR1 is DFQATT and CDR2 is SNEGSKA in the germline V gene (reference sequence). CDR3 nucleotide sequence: TGCAGTGCTAGAGTCCTTGAGGGCCAGGGCCTAGTCCGCGGGGGCTACACCTTC. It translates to CSARVLEGQGLVRGGYTF.

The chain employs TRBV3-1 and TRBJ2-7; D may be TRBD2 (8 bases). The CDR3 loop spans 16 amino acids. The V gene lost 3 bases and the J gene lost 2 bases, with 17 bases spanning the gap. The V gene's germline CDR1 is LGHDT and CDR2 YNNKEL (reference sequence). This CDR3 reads CASSHRGGGRPYEQYF. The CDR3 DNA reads TGTGCCAGCAGCCACCGAGGGGGCGGGAGGCCCTACGAGCAGTACTTC.

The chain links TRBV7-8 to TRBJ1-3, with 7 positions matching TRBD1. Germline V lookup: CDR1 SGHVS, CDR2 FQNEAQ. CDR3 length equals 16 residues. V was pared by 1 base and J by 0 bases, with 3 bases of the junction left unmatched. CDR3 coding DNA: TGTGCCAGCAGCTTAGGGGACAGCTCCTCTGGAAACACCATATATTTT. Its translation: CASSLGDSSSGNTIYF.

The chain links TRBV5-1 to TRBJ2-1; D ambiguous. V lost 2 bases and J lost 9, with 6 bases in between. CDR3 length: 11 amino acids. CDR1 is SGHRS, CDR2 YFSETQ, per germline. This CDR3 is CASSFQAEQFF. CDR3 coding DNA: TGCGCCAGCAGCTTCCAAGCTGAGCAGTTCTTC.

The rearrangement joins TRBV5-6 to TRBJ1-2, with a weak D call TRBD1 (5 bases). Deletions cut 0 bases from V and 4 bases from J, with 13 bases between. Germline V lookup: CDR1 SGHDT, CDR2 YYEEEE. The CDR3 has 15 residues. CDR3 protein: CASSLGLGTGYGYTF. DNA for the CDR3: TGTGCCAGCAGCTTGGGACTCGGGACGGGCTATGGCTACACCTTC. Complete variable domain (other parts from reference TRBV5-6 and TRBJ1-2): DAGVTQSPTHLIKTRGQQVTLRCSPKSGHDTVSWYQQALGQGPQFIFQYYEEEERQRGNFPDRFSGHQFPNYSSELNVNALLLGDSALYLCASSLGLGTGYGYTFGSGTRLTVV.

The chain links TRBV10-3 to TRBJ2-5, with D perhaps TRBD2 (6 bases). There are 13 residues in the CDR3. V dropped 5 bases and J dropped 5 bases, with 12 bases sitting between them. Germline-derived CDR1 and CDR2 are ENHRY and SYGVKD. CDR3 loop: CAISRTRGETQYF. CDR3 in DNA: TGTGCCATCAGTAGGACTCGGGGGGAGACCCAGTACTTC.

CDR3 coding DNA: TGTGCCACCAGCAGAGACGGACAGTATGGCTACACCTTC. Translated, it gives CATSRDGQYGYTF. This chain uses TRBV15 with TRBJ1-2; D perhaps matches TRBD1 (6 bases). Germline V CDR1 and CDR2: LNHNV, YYDKDF (reference sequence). V shed 0 bases and J shed 5 bases, with 7 bases lying between them. The CDR3 is made up of 13 amino acids.

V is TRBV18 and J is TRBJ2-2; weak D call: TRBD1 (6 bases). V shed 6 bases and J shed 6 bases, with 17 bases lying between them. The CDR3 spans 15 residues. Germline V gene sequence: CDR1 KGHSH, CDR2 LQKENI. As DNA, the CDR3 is TGTGCCAGCTCGCCCCAGGGGCTGGACGCCGGGGAGCTGTTTTTT. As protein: CASSPQGLDAGELFF.

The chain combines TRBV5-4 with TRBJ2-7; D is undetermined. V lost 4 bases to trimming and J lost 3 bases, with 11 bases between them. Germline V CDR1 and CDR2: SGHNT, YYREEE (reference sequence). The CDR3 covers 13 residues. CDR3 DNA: TGTGCCAGCAGCGTGGACGGATACTACGAGCAGTACTTC. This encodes CASSVDGYYEQYF.

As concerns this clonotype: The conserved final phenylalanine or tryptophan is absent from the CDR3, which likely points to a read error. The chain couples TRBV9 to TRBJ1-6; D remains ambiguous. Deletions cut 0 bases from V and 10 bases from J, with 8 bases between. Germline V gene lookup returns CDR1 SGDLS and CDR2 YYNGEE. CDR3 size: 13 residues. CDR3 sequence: CASSVAVRSPLHL. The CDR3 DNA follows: TGTGCCAGCAGCGTAGCGGTCAGGTCACCCCTCCACCTT.

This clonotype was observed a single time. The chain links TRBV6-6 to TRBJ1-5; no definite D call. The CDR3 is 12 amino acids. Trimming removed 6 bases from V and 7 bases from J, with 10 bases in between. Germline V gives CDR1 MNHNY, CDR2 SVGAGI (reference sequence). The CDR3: CASSPRWQPQHF. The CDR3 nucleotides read TGTGCCAGCAGCCCCCGTTGGCAGCCCCAGCATTTT.

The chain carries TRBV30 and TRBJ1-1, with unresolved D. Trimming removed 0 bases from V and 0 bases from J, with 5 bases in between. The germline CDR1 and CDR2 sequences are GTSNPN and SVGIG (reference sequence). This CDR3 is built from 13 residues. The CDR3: CAWSVGMNTEAFF. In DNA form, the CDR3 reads TGTGCCTGGAGTGTTGGGATGAACACTGAAGCTTTCTTT.

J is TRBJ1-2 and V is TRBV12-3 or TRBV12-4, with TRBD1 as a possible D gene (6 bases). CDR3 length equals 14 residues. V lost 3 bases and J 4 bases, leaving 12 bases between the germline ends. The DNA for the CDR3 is TGTGCCAGCAGTTTTGCGACAGGAGCCTATGGCTACACCTTC. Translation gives CASSFATGAYGYTF.

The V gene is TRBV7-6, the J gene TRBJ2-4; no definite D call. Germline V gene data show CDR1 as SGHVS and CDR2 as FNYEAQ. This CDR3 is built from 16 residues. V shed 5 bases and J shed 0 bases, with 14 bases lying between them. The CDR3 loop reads CASSPWTNLAKNIQYF. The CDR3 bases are TGTGCCAGCAGCCCCTGGACGAACTTAGCCAAAAACATTCAGTACTTC.

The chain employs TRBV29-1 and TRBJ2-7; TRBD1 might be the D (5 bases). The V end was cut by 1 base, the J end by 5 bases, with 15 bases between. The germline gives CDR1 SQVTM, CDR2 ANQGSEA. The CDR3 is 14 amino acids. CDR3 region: CSVEAQGTVNEQYF. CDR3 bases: TGCAGCGTTGAAGCCCAGGGTACGGTGAACGAGCAGTACTTC.

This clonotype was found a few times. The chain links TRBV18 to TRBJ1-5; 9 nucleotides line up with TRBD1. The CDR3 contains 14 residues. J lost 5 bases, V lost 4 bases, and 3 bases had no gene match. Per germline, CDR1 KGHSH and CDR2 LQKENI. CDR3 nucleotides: TGTGCCAGCTCACTAGACAGGGGGGATCAGCCCCAGCATTTT. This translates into CASSLDRGDQPQHF.

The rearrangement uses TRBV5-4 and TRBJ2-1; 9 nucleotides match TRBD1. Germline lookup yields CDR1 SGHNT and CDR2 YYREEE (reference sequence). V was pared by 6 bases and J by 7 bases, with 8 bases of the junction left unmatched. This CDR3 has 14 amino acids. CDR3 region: CASTLGQGKNEQFF. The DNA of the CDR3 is TGTGCCAGCACCCTGGGACAGGGAAAAAATGAGCAGTTCTTC. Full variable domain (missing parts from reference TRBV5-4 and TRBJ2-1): ETGVTQSPTHLIKTRGQQVTLRCSSQSGHNTVSWYQQALGQGPQFIFQYYREEENGRGNFPPRFSGLQFPNYSSELNVNALELDDSALYLCASTLGQGKNEQFFGPGTRLTVL.

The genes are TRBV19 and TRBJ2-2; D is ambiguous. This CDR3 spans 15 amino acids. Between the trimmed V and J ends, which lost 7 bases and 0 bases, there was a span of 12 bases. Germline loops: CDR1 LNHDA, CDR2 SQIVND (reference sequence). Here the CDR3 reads CASTLMGTNTGELFF. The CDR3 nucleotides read TGTGCCAGTACTCTAATGGGGACGAACACCGGGGAGCTGTTTTTT.

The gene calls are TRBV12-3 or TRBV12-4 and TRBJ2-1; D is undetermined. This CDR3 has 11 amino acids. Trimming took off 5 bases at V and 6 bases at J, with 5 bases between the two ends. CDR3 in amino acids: CASSDLNEQFF. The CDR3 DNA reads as TGTGCCAGCAGTGACCTCAATGAGCAGTTCTTC.

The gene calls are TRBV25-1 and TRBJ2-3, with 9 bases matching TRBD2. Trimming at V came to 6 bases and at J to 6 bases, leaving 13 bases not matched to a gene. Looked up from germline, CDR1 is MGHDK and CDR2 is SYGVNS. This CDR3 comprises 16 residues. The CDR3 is CASSYHRGLARDTQYF. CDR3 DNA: TGTGCCAGCAGCTACCATAGGGGACTAGCTAGGGATACGCAGTATTTT.

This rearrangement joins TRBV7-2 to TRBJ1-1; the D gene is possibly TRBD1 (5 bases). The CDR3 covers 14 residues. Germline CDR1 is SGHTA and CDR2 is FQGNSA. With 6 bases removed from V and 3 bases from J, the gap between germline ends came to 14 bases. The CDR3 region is CASSFDSYYTEAFF. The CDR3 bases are TGTGCCAGCAGTTTCGACAGCTATTACACTGAAGCTTTCTTT.

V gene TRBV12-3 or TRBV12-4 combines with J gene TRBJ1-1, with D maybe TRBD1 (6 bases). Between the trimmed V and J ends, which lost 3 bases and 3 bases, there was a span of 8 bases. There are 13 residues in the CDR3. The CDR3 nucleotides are TGTGCCAGCAGTTTGAAGGGGGACACTGAAGCTTTCTTT. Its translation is CASSLKGDTEAFF.

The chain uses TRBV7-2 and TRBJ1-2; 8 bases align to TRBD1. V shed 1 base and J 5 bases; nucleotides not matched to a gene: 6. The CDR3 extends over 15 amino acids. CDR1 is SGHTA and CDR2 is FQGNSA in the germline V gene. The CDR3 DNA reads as TGTGCCAGCAGCTTAGATGGTAGGACAGGGTATGGCTACACCTTC. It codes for CASSLDGRTGYGYTF.